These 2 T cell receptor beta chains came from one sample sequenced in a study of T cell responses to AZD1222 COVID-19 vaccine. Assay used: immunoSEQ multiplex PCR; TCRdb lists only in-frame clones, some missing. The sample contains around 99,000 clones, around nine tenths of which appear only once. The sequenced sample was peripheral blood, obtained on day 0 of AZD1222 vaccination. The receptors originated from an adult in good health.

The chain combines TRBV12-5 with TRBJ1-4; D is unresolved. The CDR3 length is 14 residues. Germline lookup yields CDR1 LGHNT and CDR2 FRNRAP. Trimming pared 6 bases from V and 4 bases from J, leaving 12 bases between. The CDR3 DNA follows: TGTGCTAGTGGCCCCGACGGGGATAATGAAAAACTGTTTTTT. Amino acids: CASGPDGDNEKLFF.

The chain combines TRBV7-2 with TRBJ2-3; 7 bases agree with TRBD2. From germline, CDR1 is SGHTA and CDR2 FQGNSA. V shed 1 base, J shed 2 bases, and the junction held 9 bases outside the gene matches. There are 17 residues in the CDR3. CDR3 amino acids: CASSLVAKSGATDTQYF. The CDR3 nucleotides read TGTGCCAGCAGCTTAGTGGCCAAGAGCGGGGCCACAGATACGCAGTATTTT.